The 30 T cell receptor beta chains below were found in one sample sequenced in a study of T cells after yellow fever vaccination. Using its own MiXCR run on the 5' RACE reads, TCRdb lists one record per CDR3 protein. The data show about 340,000 distinct CDR3 sequences, 8.5% to 10% seen once. The sample was PBMCs, taken on the day of the first yellow fever vaccination. These receptors all come from a man between 18 and 35 years old who received the YFV17D yellow fever vaccine.

In DNA form, the CDR3 reads TGTGCCAGCAGCTTGGGAAACGGGGGCTTAGAGACCCAGTACTTC. Translation gives CASSLGNGGLETQYF. The rearrangement joins TRBV7-9 to TRBJ2-5; D could derive from TRBD1 or TRBD2 (6 bases each). Germline V gives CDR1 SEHNR, CDR2 FQNEAQ (reference sequence). The V end lost 3 bases, the J end lost 4 bases, and 15 bases lay between the germline ends. This CDR3 spans 15 amino acids.

This clonotype was seen many times. The V gene is TRBV25-1, the J gene TRBJ2-3; D ambiguous. The V and J ends lost 3 bases and 0 bases respectively, with 7 bases between them. The CDR3 contains 14 residues. Germline assignment: CDR1 MGHDK and CDR2 SYGVNS. CDR3 residues: CASSDRPSTDTQYF. Here the CDR3 DNA reads TGTGCCAGCAGTGACAGGCCTAGCACAGATACGCAGTATTTT.

The V call is TRBV5-1, the J call TRBJ2-2; D unresolved. CDR1 SGHRS and CDR2 YFSETQ come from the germline V gene. The CDR3 length is 14 residues. Trimming cost V 6 bases and J 3 bases, with 12 bases left between them. The CDR3 here is CASTVSQYTGELFF. DNA for the CDR3: TGCGCCAGCACCGTCTCTCAGTACACCGGGGAGCTGTTTTTT.

The chain joins TRBV6-2 or TRBV6-3 to TRBJ2-3; D possibly uses TRBD1 or TRBD2 (5 bases each). The V and J ends lost 2 bases and 0 bases respectively, with 18 bases between them. Germline values: CDR1 MNHEY, CDR2 SVGEGT. The CDR3 sequence is 18 residues long. CDR3 sequence: CASSYGSVWGRSTDTQYF. The CDR3 DNA reads as TGTGCCAGCAGTTACGGCAGCGTTTGGGGGAGAAGCACAGATACGCAGTATTTT.

In this sample, this clonotype turned up a few times. The chain couples TRBV27 to TRBJ1-6; tentative D call: TRBD1 (5 bases). V was cut by 4 bases and J by 7 bases, with 14 bases left in between. This CDR3 comprises 15 residues. The germline CDR1 and CDR2 sequences are MNHEY and SMNVEV (reference sequence). The CDR3 DNA is TGTGCCAGCAGTTCGCCCTTTGGGGGAAATTCACCCCTCCACTTT. This sequence encodes CASSSPFGGNSPLHF.

In its sample, this clonotype ranks as medium-sized. V usage is TRBV5-1 and J usage is TRBJ1-4; D call uncertain. The V end lost 0 bases, the J end lost 8 bases, and 17 bases lay between the germline ends. The CDR3 is 16 amino acids. Germline CDR1 is SGHRS and CDR2 is YFSETQ. The DNA of the CDR3 is TGCGCCAGCAGCTTGGGTCCGTCGGGAGATGGGGAAAAACTGTTTTTT. This codes for CASSLGPSGDGEKLFF.

The J gene is TRBJ2-5, the V gene TRBV6-2 or TRBV6-3; possibly TRBD1 or TRBD2 for D (6 bases each). V lost 7 bases to trimming and J lost 5 bases, with 20 bases between them. The CDR3 length is 15 residues. Germline CDR1 reads MNHEY; CDR2 reads SVGEGT. The CDR3 reads CASTLTGGPGETQYF. CDR3 nucleotides: TGTGCCAGCACCCTTACCGGGGGCCCCGGGGAGACCCAGTACTTC.

The table lists this clonotype with a few counts. The chain carries TRBV6-5 and TRBJ1-2; D is perhaps TRBD1 (6 bases). The ends were cut back, 5 bases at V and 8 bases at J, with 9 bases in the middle. Looked up from germline, CDR1 is MNHEY and CDR2 is SVGAGI. This CDR3 is 11 amino acids long. The CDR3 spells CASSPGQGYTF. In DNA form, the CDR3 reads TGTGCCAGCAGTCCTGGACAGGGCTACACCTTC.

This clonotype was found many times. The chain couples TRBV7-8 to TRBJ1-5; 8 nucleotides align to TRBD1. CDR1 and CDR2 (germline): SGHVS, FQNEAQ. V lost 6 bases, J lost 3 bases, and 7 bases stayed unmatched. The length of the CDR3 is 15 residues. Written as DNA, the CDR3 is TGTGCCAGCAGGGGCGACAGGGGTCCCAATCAGCCCCAGCATTTT. This codes for CASRGDRGPNQPQHF.

The chain joins TRBV15 to TRBJ2-2; D possibly corresponds to TRBD2 (7 bases). Trimming took 6 bases from V and 4 from J, leaving 21 bases between them. Germline-derived CDR1 and CDR2 are LNHNV and YYDKDF (reference sequence). This CDR3 is built from 17 residues. The DNA for the CDR3 is TGTGCCACCAGGCGAAGCGGGACACCCGTTGGCACCGGGGAGCTGTTTTTT. The encoded protein is CATRRSGTPVGTGELFF. Full variable domain (outside the CDR3, taken from reference TRBV15 and TRBJ2-2): DAMVIQNPRYQVTQFGKPVTLSCSQTLNHNVMYWYQQKSSQAPKLLFHYYDKDFNNEADTPDNFQSRRPNTSFCFLDIRSPGLGDTAMYLCATRRSGTPVGTGELFFGEGSRLTVL.

This clonotype was seen more than once but under ten times. The chain combines TRBV19 with TRBJ2-2; D ambiguous. V dropped 3 bases and J dropped 6 bases, with 8 bases sitting between them. Per germline, CDR1 LNHDA and CDR2 SQIVND (reference sequence). This CDR3 region has 13 residues. The DNA for the CDR3 is TGTGCCAGTAGTATCTTCGCGTCCGGGGAGCTGTTTTTT. Translation gives CASSIFASGELFF. The variable domain in full, with the rest retrieved from reference TRBV19 and TRBJ2-2, is DGGITQSPKYLFRKEGQNVTLSCEQNLNHDAMYWYRQDPGQGLRLIYYSQIVNDFQKGDIAEGYSVSREKKESFPLTVTSAQKNPTAFYLCASSIFASGELFFGEGSRLTVL.

The table lists this clonotype with many counts. This chain connects TRBV3-1 to TRBJ2-5; maybe TRBD2 (5 bases). Germline values: CDR1 LGHDT, CDR2 YNNKEL (reference sequence). The CDR3 has 14 amino acids. Trimming took 0 bases from V and 5 from J, leaving 10 bases between them. CDR3 sequence (DNA): TGTGCCAGCAGCCAAGAGGGCAGGAGGGAGACCCAGTACTTC. It codes for CASSQEGRRETQYF.

This clonotype was observed a few times. The J gene is TRBJ2-1, the V gene TRBV7-2, with D uncertain. The CDR3 runs 12 residues. Per germline, CDR1 SGHTA and CDR2 FQGNSA. V shed 5 bases and J shed 8 bases, with 10 bases lying between them. This CDR3 reads CASSPPRHEQFF. For the CDR3, the DNA is TGTGCCAGCAGCCCCCCCCGGCATGAGCAGTTCTTC.

The J gene is TRBJ2-7, the V gene TRBV6-2 or TRBV6-3; the match to TRBD1 covers 7 bases. The CDR3 has 16 amino acids. The junction had 12 bases not matched to a gene; V was cut back by 2 bases and J by 5 bases. Germline CDR1 reads MNHEY; CDR2 reads SVGEGT. The DNA of the CDR3 is TGTGCCAGCAGTTACCGCCGAAGAGGGGGCCGGGACGAGCAGTACGTC. This codes for CASSYRRRGGRDEQYV.

The rearrangement links TRBV4-3 to TRBJ2-3; D not resolved. The CDR3 is 16 residues long. Looked up from germline, CDR1 is LGHNA and CDR2 is YSLEER. V was trimmed by 0 bases and J by 0 bases, leaving 10 bases between them. The CDR3 loop is CASSQDRPLSTDTQYF. CDR3 DNA: TGCGCCAGCAGCCAAGATCGGCCTCTTAGCACAGATACGCAGTATTTT.

CDR3 sequence reads: CASSLRMAGREKLFF. CDR3 nucleotides: TGTGCCAGCAGCCTAAGGATGGCAGGGCGGGAAAAACTGTTTTTT. The genes are TRBV12-3 or TRBV12-4 and TRBJ1-4; D possibly corresponds to TRBD1 (5 bases). This CDR3 comprises 15 residues. V shed 6 bases and J shed 8 bases, with 19 bases lying between them.

The chain joins TRBV24-1 to TRBJ1-2; D might be TRBD1 (5 bases). Germline-derived CDR1 and CDR2 are KGHDR and SFDVKD. The CDR3 loop spans 14 amino acids. The V end was cut by 2 bases, the J end by 0 bases, with 6 bases between. The CDR3 protein is CATSDSGTNYGYTF. CDR3 nucleotide sequence: TGTGCCACCAGTGATTCAGGGACTAACTATGGCTACACCTTC.

The gene calls are TRBV4-1 and TRBJ2-7, with 7 bases that match TRBD2. The V and J ends lost 3 bases and 4 bases, in that order; junction bases with no gene match: 6. There are 14 residues in the CDR3. Germline V gene lookup returns CDR1 MGHRA and CDR2 YSYEKL. CDR3 bases: TGCGCCAGCAGCCAGGGGGGGGGGACTTACGAGCAGTACTTC. This translates into CASSQGGGTYEQYF.

This clonotype was recorded only once. The chain links TRBV7-6 to TRBJ2-3, with 8 bases lining up with TRBD2. V lost 5 bases, J lost 5 bases, and 15 bases stayed unmatched. The CDR3 sequence is 17 residues long. CDR1 SGHVS and CDR2 FNYEAQ come from the germline V gene. Here the CDR3 reads CASSAEGFGGAGDTQYF. CDR3 nucleotides: TGTGCCAGCAGCGCAGAGGGTTTCGGGGGGGCTGGAGATACGCAGTATTTT. The full variable domain, in which reference TRBV7-6 and TRBJ2-3 provide the parts outside the CDR3, is GAGVSQSPRYKVTKRGQDVALRCDPISGHVSLYWYRQALGQGPEFLTYFNYEAQQDKSGLPNDRFSAERPEGSISTLTIQRTEQRDSAMYRCASSAEGFGGAGDTQYFGPGTRLTVL.

This clonotype was seen a handful of times. The chain couples TRBV24-1 to TRBJ2-5; possible D gene TRBD1, 6 bases. The V gene lost 9 bases and the J gene lost 5 bases, with 15 bases spanning the gap. The CDR3 covers 13 residues. CDR1 is KGHDR and CDR2 is SFDVKD in the germline V gene. In DNA form, the CDR3 reads TGTGCCACCTCCGGGCAGGGGTTCGAGACCCAGTACTTC. Protein: CATSGQGFETQYF.

This clonotype was counted at least ten times. This chain uses TRBV12-3 or TRBV12-4 with TRBJ1-1, with a tentative D call TRBD1 (5 bases). V lost 6 bases and J 4 bases, leaving 12 bases between the germline ends. The length of the CDR3 is 13 residues. CDR3 residues: CASSHRGGTEAFF. CDR3 DNA sequence: TGTGCCAGCAGCCACCGGGGGGGCACTGAAGCTTTCTTT.

This clonotype has a handful of counts. This rearrangement joins TRBV20-1 to TRBJ2-2, with TRBD2 matching 7 bases. Germline V gene sequence: CDR1 DFQATT, CDR2 SNEGSKA (reference sequence). The V gene end was trimmed by 4 bases and the J gene end by 3 bases; junction bases not matched to a gene: 5. This CDR3 has 14 amino acids. The CDR3: CSAKSGLDTGELFF. The CDR3 DNA reads as TGCAGTGCTAAGTCCGGACTAGACACCGGGGAGCTGTTTTTT.

In its sample, this clonotype was seen a few times. This chain joins TRBV4-1 and TRBJ2-4; 7 bases agree with TRBD1. Germline lookup yields CDR1 MGHRA and CDR2 YSYEKL. This CDR3 spans 13 amino acids. Trimming took 0 bases from V and 7 from J; bases not matched to a gene: 0. CDR3 residues: CASSQDRGNIQYF. The CDR3 DNA reads as TGCGCCAGCAGCCAAGACAGGGGGAACATTCAGTACTTC.

V is TRBV29-1 and J is TRBJ2-1; D remains ambiguous. Germline loops: CDR1 SQVTM, CDR2 ANQGSEA. Trimming removed 2 bases at V and 5 bases at J, with 10 bases between. This CDR3 comprises 13 residues. CDR3 sequence reads: CSVERHNDNEQFF. The CDR3 region has the DNA TGCAGCGTTGAAAGGCATAATGACAATGAGCAGTTCTTC.

About this clonotype itself: A junction end diverges from the germline sequence, so it may reflect a read error. J is TRBJ2-4 and V is TRBV20-1; 7 nucleotides line up with TRBD1. The CDR3 extends over 15 amino acids. Per the germline V gene, CDR1 is DFQATT and CDR2 is SNEGSKA (reference sequence). The CDR3 bases are TGCAGTGCTAGACCGACAGGGCTAGCCAGAAACATTCAGTACTTC. Protein sequence: CSARPTGLARNIQYF.

This clonotype was found a few times. The V call is TRBV20-1, the J call TRBJ2-2; 7 nucleotides agree with TRBD1. The V gene end was trimmed by 0 bases and the J gene end by 6 bases; junction bases not matched to a gene: 4. This CDR3 has 14 residues. Germline V gene data show CDR1 as DFQATT and CDR2 as SNEGSKA (reference sequence). The CDR3, as DNA: TGCAGTGCTAGAGATAACAGGGGCCCCGGGGAGCTGTTTTTT. Amino acid sequence: CSARDNRGPGELFF.

The chain has TRBV5-6 and TRBJ2-1, with 9 bases matching TRBD2. The junction had 10 bases not matched to a gene; V was cut back by 0 bases and J by 3 bases. The CDR3 totals 18 residues. The germline gives CDR1 SGHDT, CDR2 YYEEEE. The CDR3 region has the DNA TGTGCCAGCAGCTTGGAAGCTAGCGGGGCCTATGACTACAATGAGCAGTTCTTC. It specifies CASSLEASGAYDYNEQFF.

This clonotype was seen only a few times. For the CDR3, the DNA is TGTGCCAGCAGTCACAGGGGTAACACCGGGGAGCTGTTTTTT. This gives the protein CASSHRGNTGELFF. This sequence joins TRBV6-2 or TRBV6-3 and TRBJ2-2, with 7 bases lining up with TRBD1. The CDR3 consists of 14 residues. After removal of 5 bases from V and 2 bases from J, the junction contained 2 bases not matched to a gene. Germline CDR1 is MNHEY and CDR2 is SVGEGT.

The chain combines TRBV5-1 with TRBJ2-7; maybe TRBD1 (6 bases). The CDR3 is made up of 12 amino acids. V gave up 0 bases and J gave up 6 bases, with 7 bases separating them. Germline CDR1 SGHRS, CDR2 YFSETQ. The CDR3 DNA is TGCGCCAGCAGCTTGGTAGGGGGCGAGCAGTACTTC. It is translated as CASSLVGGEQYF.

This clonotype was observed many times. V and J are TRBV7-2 and TRBJ2-5; no clear D. V lost 2 bases and J 8 bases, leaving 9 bases between the germline ends. The CDR3 runs 12 residues. CDR1 is SGHTA and CDR2 is FQGNSA in the germline V gene. CDR3 sequence reads: CASSLLRSTQYF. The CDR3 DNA reads TGTGCCAGCAGCTTATTAAGATCCACCCAGTACTTC.